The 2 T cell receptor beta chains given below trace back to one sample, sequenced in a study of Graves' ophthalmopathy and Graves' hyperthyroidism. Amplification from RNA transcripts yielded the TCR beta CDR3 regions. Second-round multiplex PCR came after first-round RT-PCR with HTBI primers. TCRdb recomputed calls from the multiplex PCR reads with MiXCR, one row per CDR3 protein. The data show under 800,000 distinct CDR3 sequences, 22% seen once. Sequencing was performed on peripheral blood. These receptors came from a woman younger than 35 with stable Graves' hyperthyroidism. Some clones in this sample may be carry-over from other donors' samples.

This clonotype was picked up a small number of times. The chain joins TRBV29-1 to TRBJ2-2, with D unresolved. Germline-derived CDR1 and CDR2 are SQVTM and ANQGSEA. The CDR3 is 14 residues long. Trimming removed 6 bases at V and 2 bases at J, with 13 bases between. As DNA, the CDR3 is TGCAGCGTACCGGACGCAGAAAACACCGGGGAGCTGTTTTTT. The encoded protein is CSVPDAENTGELFF.

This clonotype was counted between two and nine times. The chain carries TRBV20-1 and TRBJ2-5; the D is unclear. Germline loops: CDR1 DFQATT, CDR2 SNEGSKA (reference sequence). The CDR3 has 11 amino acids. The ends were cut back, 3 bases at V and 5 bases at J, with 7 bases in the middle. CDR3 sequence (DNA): TGCAGTGCTAGGCCCGCGGAGACCCAGTACTTC. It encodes CSARPAETQYF.